The entry below gives a single T cell receptor beta chain sequence along with its context. The data were taken from a study of blood T cell repertoires in COVID-19. This CDR3 is 15 amino acids long. V dropped 5 bases and J dropped 7; count of bases not matched to a gene: 9. CDR1 and CDR2 (germline): KGHDR, SFDVKD. The method was immunoSEQ multiplex PCR; TCRdb's version includes in-frame clones alone and lacks a portion of them. The data contain 250,000 to 300,000 clones, around 83% of them singletons. The chain has TRBV24-1 and TRBJ2-1; 8 bases agree with TRBD1. The sequence was obtained from a man aged 80 or over with acute or convalescent COVID-19. The sample taken for sequencing was peripheral blood. Here the CDR3 DNA reads TGTGCCACCAGTGTTGGGGCAGGGGGCTGGAATGAGCAGTTCTTC. It encodes CATSVGAGGWNEQFF.